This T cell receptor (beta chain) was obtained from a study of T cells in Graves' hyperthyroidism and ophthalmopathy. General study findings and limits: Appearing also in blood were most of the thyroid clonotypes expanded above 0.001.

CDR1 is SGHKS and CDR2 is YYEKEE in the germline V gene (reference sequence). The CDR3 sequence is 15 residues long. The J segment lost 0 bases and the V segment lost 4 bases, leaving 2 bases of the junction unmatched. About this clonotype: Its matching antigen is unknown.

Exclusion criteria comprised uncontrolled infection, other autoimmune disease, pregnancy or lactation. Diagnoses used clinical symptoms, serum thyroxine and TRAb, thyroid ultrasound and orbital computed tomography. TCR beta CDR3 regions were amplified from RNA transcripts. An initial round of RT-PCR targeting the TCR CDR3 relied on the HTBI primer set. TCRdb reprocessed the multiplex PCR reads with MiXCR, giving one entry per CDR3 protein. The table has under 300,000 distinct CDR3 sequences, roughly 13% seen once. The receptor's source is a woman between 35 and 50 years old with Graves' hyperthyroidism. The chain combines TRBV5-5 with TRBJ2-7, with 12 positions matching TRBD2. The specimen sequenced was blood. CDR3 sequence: CASSKTSGSSYEQYF. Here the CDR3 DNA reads TGTGCCAGCAGCAAGACTAGCGGGAGCTCCTACGAGCAGTACTTC.